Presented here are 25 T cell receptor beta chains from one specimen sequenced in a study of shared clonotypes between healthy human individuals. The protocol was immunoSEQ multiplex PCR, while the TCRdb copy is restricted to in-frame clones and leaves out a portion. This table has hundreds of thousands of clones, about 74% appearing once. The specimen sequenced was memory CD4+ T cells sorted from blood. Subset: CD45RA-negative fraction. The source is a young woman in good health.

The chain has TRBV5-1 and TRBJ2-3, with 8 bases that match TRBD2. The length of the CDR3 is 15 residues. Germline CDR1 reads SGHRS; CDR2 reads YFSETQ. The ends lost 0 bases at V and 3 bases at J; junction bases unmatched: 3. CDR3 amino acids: CASSLVPSGTDTQYF. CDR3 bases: TGCGCCAGCAGCTTGGTCCCTAGCGGGACAGATACGCAGTATTTT.

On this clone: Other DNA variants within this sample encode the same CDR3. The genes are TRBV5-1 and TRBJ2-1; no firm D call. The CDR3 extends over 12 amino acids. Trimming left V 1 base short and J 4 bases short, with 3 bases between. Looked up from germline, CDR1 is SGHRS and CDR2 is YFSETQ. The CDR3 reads CASSLQYNEQFF. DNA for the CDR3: TGCGCCAGCAGCTTGCAGTACAATGAGCAGTTCTTC.

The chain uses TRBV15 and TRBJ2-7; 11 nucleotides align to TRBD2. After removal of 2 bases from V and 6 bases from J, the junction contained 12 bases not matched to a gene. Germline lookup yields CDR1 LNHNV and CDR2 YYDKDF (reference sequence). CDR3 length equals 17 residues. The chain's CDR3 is CATSRSPGLAGIAEQYF. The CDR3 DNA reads TGTGCCACCAGCAGATCCCCAGGACTAGCGGGTATCGCCGAGCAGTACTTC.

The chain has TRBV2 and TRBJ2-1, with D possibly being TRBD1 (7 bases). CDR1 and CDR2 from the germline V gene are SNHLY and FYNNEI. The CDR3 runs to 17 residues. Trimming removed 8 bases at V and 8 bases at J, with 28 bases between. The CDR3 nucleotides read TGTGCCAGCGGGATTTGGGCGGGGACAGAACCTTACGATGAGCAGTTCTTC. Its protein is CASGIWAGTEPYDEQFF. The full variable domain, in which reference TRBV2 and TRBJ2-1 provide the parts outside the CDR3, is EPEVTQTPSHQVTQMGQEVILRCVPISNHLYFYWYRQILGQKVEFLVSFYNNEISEKSEIFDDQFSVERPDGSNFTLKIRSTKLEDSAMYFCASGIWAGTEPYDEQFFGPGTRLTVL.

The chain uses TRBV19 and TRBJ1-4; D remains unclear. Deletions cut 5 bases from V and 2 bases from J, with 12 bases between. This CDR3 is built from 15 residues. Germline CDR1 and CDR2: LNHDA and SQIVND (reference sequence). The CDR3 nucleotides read TGTGCCAGTAGTTTCCGGGTCTCGACTAATGAAAAACTGTTTTTT. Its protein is CASSFRVSTNEKLFF.

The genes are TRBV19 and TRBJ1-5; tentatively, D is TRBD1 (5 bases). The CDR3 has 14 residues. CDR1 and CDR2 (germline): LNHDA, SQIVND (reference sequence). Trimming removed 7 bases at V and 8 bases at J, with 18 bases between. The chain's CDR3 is CASTTLGGTEPQHF. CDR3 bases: TGTGCCAGTACCACCCTGGGGGGAACGGAGCCCCAGCATTTT.

CDR3 sequence reads: CASSADRADQPQHF. The CDR3 DNA is TGTGCCAGCAGTGCGGACAGGGCGGATCAGCCCCAGCATTTT. The chain links TRBV2 to TRBJ1-5, with 8 nucleotides matching TRBD1. Trimming took 4 bases from V and 5 from J; bases not matched to a gene: 4. CDR1 is SNHLY and CDR2 is FYNNEI in the germline V gene. The CDR3 has 14 residues. Full variable domain (missing parts from reference TRBV2 and TRBJ1-5): EPEVTQTPSHQVTQMGQEVILRCVPISNHLYFYWYRQILGQKVEFLVSFYNNEISEKSEIFDDQFSVERPDGSNFTLKIRSTKLEDSAMYFCASSADRADQPQHFGDGTRLSIL.

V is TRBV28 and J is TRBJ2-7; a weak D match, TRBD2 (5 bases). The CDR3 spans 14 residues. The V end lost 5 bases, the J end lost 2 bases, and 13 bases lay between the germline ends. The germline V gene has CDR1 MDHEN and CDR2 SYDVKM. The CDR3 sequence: CASSEGGQTYEQYF. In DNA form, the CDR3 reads TGTGCCAGCAGTGAGGGCGGCCAAACCTACGAGCAGTACTTC.

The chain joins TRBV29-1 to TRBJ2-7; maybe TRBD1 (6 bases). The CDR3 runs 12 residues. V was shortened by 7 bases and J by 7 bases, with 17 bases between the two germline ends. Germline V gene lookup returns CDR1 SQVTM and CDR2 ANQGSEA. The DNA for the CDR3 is TGCAGCGCTGCTGGGGGCCGTGGAGAGCAGTACTTC. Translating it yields CSAAGGRGEQYF.

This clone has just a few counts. This CDR3 is CASSSRGEVGVNEQFF. In DNA form, the CDR3 reads TGTGCCAGCAGCTCACGAGGGGAGGTTGGCGTCAATGAGCAGTTCTTC. V and J are TRBV11-2 and TRBJ2-1, with TRBD2 as a possible D gene (6 bases). CDR1 and CDR2 (germline): SGHAT, FQNNGV. V was trimmed by 4 bases and J by 6 bases, leaving 19 bases between them. The CDR3 loop spans 16 amino acids.

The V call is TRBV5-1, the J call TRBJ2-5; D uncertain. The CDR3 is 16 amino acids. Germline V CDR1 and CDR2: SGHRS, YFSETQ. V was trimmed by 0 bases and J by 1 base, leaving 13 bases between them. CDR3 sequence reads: CASSLGPLILQETQYF. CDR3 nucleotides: TGCGCCAGCAGCTTGGGCCCTTTGATCCTCCAAGAGACCCAGTACTTC.

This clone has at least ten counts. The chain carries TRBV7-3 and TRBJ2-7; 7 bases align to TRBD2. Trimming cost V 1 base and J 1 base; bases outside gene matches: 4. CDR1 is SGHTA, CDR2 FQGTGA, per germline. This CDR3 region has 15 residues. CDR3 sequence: CASSLKGLPSYEQYF. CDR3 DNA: TGTGCCAGCAGCTTAAAGGGACTACCATCCTACGAGCAGTACTTC.

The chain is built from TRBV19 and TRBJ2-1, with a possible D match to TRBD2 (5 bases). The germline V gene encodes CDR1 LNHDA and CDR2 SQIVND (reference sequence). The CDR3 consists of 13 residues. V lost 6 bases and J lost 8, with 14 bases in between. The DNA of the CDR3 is TGTGCCAGTAGATATCCGAGGGATCATGAGCAGTTCTTC. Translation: CASRYPRDHEQFF.

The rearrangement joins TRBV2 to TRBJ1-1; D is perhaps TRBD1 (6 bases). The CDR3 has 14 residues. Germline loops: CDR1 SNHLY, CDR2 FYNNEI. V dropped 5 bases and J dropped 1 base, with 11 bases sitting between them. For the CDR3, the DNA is TGTGCCAGCAGTTTCCAGGGACAGAACACTGAAGCTTTCTTT. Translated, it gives CASSFQGQNTEAFF.

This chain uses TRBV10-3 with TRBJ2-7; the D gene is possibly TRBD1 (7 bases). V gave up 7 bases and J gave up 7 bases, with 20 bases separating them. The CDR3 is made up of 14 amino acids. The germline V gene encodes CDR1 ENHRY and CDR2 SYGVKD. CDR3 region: CAITQDRDFGEQYF. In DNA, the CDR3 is TGTGCCATCACCCAAGACAGGGACTTCGGTGAGCAGTACTTC.

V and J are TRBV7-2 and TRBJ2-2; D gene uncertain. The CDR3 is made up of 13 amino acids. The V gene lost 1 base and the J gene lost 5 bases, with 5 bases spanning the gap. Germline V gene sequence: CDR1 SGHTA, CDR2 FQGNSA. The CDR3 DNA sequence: TGTGCCAGCAGCTTAGGCCCAACCGGGGAGCTGTTTTTT. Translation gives CASSLGPTGELFF.

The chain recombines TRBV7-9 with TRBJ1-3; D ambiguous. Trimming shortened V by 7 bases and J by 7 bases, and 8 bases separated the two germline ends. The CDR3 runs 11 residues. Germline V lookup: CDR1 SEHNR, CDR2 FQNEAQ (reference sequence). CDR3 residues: CASTSGNTIYF. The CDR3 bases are TGTGCCAGCACTTCCGGGAACACCATATATTTT.

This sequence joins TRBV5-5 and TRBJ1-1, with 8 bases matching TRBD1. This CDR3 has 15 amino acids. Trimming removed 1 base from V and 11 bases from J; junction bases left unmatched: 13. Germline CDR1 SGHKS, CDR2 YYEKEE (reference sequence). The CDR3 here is CASSLLGQGARLAFF. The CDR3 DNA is TGTGCCAGCAGCTTGTTGGGGCAGGGGGCGCGTTTGGCTTTCTTT.

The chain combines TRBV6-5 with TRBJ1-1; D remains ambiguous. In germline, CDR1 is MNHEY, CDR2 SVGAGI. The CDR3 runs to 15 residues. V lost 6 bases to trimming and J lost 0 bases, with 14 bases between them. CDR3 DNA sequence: TGTGCCAGCAGGACCTCTCCTGTCATGAACACTGAAGCTTTCTTT. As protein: CASRTSPVMNTEAFF.

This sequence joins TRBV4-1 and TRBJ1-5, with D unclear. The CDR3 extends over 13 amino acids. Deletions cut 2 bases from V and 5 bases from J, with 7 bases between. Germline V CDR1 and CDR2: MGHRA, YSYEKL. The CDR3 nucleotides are TGCGCCAGCAGCCAACCCAGCCATCAGCCCCAGCATTTT. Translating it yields CASSQPSHQPQHF.

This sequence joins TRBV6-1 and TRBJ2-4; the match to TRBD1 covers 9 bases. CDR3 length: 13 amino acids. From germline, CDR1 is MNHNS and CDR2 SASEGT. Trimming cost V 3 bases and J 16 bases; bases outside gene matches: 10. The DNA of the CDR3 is TGTGCCAGCAGTGATGCCCCGGGACAGGGTAAATACTTC. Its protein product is CASSDAPGQGKYF.

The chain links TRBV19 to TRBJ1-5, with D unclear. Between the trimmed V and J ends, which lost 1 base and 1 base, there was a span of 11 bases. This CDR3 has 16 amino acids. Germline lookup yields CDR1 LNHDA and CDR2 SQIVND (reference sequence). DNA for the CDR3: TGTGCCAGTAGTATAGTCCCGTCGTTGAGCAATCAGCCCCAGCATTTT. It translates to CASSIVPSLSNQPQHF.

The CDR3 region has the DNA TGTGCCAGTTGGGACTATAGCTCCTACGAGCAGTACTTC. This encodes CASWDYSSYEQYF. This chain uses TRBV28 with TRBJ2-7; 7 positions agree with TRBD2. CDR1 and CDR2 from the germline V gene are MDHEN and SYDVKM. Trimming cost V 9 bases and J 0 bases; bases outside gene matches: 5. This CDR3 has 13 amino acids.

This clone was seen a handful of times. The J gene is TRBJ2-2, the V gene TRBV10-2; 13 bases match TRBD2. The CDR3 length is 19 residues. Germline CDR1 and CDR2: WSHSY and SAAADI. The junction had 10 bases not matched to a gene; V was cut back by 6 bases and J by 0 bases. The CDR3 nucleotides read TGCGCCAGCAGCCTTACTTGGACTAGCGGGAGAACGAACACCGGGGAGCTGTTTTTT. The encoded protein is CASSLTWTSGRTNTGELFF.

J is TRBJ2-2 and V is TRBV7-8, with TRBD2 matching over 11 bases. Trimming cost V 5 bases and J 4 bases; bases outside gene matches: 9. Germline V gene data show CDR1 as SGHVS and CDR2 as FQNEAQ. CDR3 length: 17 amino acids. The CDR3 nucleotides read TGTGCCAGCAGCCCCCGGACTAGCGGGCCCTTCACCGGGGAGCTGTTTTTT. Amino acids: CASSPRTSGPFTGELFF.